These 25 T cell receptor beta chains originate from one sample sequenced in a study of shared clonotypes between healthy human individuals. Assay: immunoSEQ multiplex PCR; the TCRdb copy retains only in-frame clones and omits some. The sample includes about 2.4 million clones, over 85% seen only once; the top ten take 0.36%. The sequencing sample was made of naive CD4+ T cells from PBMCs. Regarding subset: CD45RA+ positively selected. The receptor source for this set is a young man in good health. Some clones in this sample may be carry-over from other donors' samples.

The DNA of the CDR3 is TGTGCCTGCCGCGGAGGGAACAATGAGCAGTTCTTC. Its translation is CACRGGNNEQFF. The chain recombines TRBV6-6 with TRBJ2-1; perhaps TRBD2 as D (6 bases). Germline CDR1 MNHNY, CDR2 SVGAGI (reference sequence). CDR3 length: 12 residues. Trimming removed 11 bases at V and 5 bases at J, with 13 bases between.

On this clone itself: The sample carries other DNA sequences with the same CDR3. The CDR3 DNA reads as TGTGCCAGCAGCTTAAGCGGCACCGGGGAGCTGTTTTTT. This gives the protein CASSLSGTGELFF. The chain carries TRBV7-7 and TRBJ2-2; D is perhaps TRBD2 (5 bases). Trimming stripped 2 bases from V and 4 bases from J, with 5 bases between. Germline CDR1 is SSHAT and CDR2 is FNYEAQ (reference sequence). CDR3 length equals 13 residues. Using reference TRBV7-7 and TRBJ2-2 for the parts outside the CDR3, the full variable domain is GAGVSQSPRYKVTKRGQDVTLRCDPISSHATLYWYQQALGQGPEFLTYFNYEAQPDKSGLPSDRFSAERPEGSISTLTIQRTEQRDSAMYRCASSLSGTGELFFGEGSRLTVL.

The V gene is TRBV11-1, the J gene TRBJ2-6; 9 bases align to TRBD1. Germline-derived CDR1 and CDR2 are SGHAT and FQDESV (reference sequence). The V and J ends lost 8 bases and 0 bases, in that order; junction bases with no gene match: 8. This CDR3 spans 17 amino acids. This chain's CDR3 is CASASGTGRSGANVLTF. CDR3 in DNA: TGTGCCAGCGCCTCCGGGACAGGGCGCTCTGGGGCCAACGTCCTGACTTTC.

For this clone: The sample contains more than one DNA sequence encoding this CDR3. This chain connects TRBV13 to TRBJ1-5; D unclear. The ends were cut back, 2 bases at V and 4 bases at J, with 3 bases in the middle. The CDR3 is made up of 12 amino acids. Germline lookup yields CDR1 PRHDT and CDR2 FYEKMQ (reference sequence). This chain's CDR3 is CASSLRNQPQHF. The CDR3 DNA reads TGTGCCAGCAGCTTAAGGAATCAGCCCCAGCATTTT.

The genes are TRBV4-1 and TRBJ1-3; D gene uncertain. Germline V CDR1 and CDR2: MGHRA, YSYEKL. The CDR3 is 14 residues long. The V and J ends lost 8 bases and 4 bases respectively, with 15 bases between them. CDR3 amino acids: CASRERKSGNTIYF. In DNA form, the CDR3 reads TGCGCCAGCCGAGAGAGAAAATCGGGAAACACCATATATTTT.

The chain recombines TRBV7-9 with TRBJ2-1; possibly TRBD2 for D (6 bases). The V end was cut by 8 bases, the J end by 6 bases, with 17 bases between. The CDR3 has 14 amino acids. CDR1 is SEHNR and CDR2 is FQNEAQ in the germline V gene (reference sequence). For the CDR3, the DNA is TGTGCCAGCGGCGAATGGGACTCGTCCAATGAGCAGTTCTTC. Its translation: CASGEWDSSNEQFF.

With respect to this clone: Compared with germline, one end of the junction differs, possibly owing to a read error. The CDR3 DNA reads TGTGCCAGCAGTTTAGCGGAGGATACGCAGTATTTT. Protein product: CASSLAEDTQYF. The chain has TRBV7-2 and TRBJ2-3; maybe TRBD2 (6 bases). Germline V gene data show CDR1 as SGHTA and CDR2 as FQGNSA. This CDR3 has 12 amino acids. Combining the CDR3 with reference TRBV7-2 and TRBJ2-3 gives the whole variable domain GAGVSQSPSNKVTEKGKDVELRCDPISGHTALYWYRQSLGQGLEFLIYFQGNSAPDKSGLPSDRFSAERTGGSVSTLTIQRTQQEDSAVYLCASSLAEDTQYFGPGTRLTVL.

V is TRBV5-3 and J is TRBJ1-1, with D perhaps TRBD1 (6 bases). TRBV5-3 is placed among ORFs of uncertain function. The ends were cut back, 4 bases at V and 3 bases at J, with 19 bases in the middle. This CDR3 has 16 amino acids. CDR3 amino acids: CARSPGVGPGDTEAFF. The CDR3, as DNA: TGTGCCAGAAGCCCAGGAGTAGGGCCAGGGGACACTGAAGCTTTCTTT.

The rearrangement uses TRBV9 and TRBJ2-3; weak D call: TRBD2 (6 bases). V lost 3 bases and J 2 bases, leaving 13 bases between the germline ends. The germline CDR1 and CDR2 sequences are SGDLS and YYNGEE. The CDR3 sequence is 15 residues long. The CDR3 bases are TGTGCCAGCAGCGCTTATAGCGGCCTCACAGATACGCAGTATTTT. It yields the protein CASSAYSGLTDTQYF. Drawing the rest from reference TRBV9 and TRBJ2-3, the complete variable domain is DSGVTQTPKHLITATGQRVTLRCSPRSGDLSVYWYQQSLDQGLQFLIQYYNGEERAKGNILERFSAQQFPDLHSELNLSSLELGDSALYFCASSAYSGLTDTQYFGPGTRLTVL.

Concerning this clone: The same CDR3 is also encoded by other DNA sequences in this sample. The J gene is TRBJ2-5, the V gene TRBV5-1; 8 bases are a match to TRBD1. Germline CDR1 reads SGHRS; CDR2 reads YFSETQ. The CDR3 contains 14 residues. Unmatched junction bases numbered 3, after V lost 4 bases and J lost 1 base. CDR3 nucleotide sequence: TGCGCCAGCAGCGGACAGGGCACCCAAGAGACCCAGTACTTC. Encoded protein: CASSGQGTQETQYF.

J is TRBJ1-2 and V is TRBV28, with 7 bases that match TRBD1. With V trimmed by 5 bases and J by 5 bases, 17 bases remained unmatched. This CDR3 region has 17 residues. The germline V gene encodes CDR1 MDHEN and CDR2 SYDVKM. The CDR3 coding sequence is TGTGCCAGCAGTCCAGCCAGTAGAACAGGGGTTGGATATGGCTACACCTTC. This codes for CASSPASRTGVGYGYTF.

The chain has TRBV9 and TRBJ1-6; no definite D call. CDR3 length: 13 amino acids. The germline V gene has CDR1 SGDLS and CDR2 YYNGEE. Trimming pared 3 bases from V and 8 bases from J, leaving 9 bases between. The CDR3 region has the DNA TGTGCCAGCAGCGCCCAAGTAGATTCACCCCTCCACTTT. Translation gives CASSAQVDSPLHF.

This chain joins TRBV28 and TRBJ2-2, with D possibly matching TRBD2 (5 bases). The CDR3 is 12 amino acids. Per the germline V gene, CDR1 is MDHEN and CDR2 is SYDVKM. V was cut by 4 bases and J by 7 bases, with 7 bases left in between. In nucleotides, the CDR3 is TGTGCCAGCAGTTCCGGGGACGGGGAGCTGTTTTTT. It yields the protein CASSSGDGELFF. The variable domain in full, with the rest retrieved from reference TRBV28 and TRBJ2-2, is DVKVTQSSRYLVKRTGEKVFLECVQDMDHENMFWYRQDPGLGLRLIYFSYDVKMKEKGDIPEGYSVSREKKERFSLILESASTNQTSMYLCASSSGDGELFFGEGSRLTVL.

The genes are TRBV9 and TRBJ2-1, with 11 bases lining up with TRBD2. Losses at the gene ends were 1 base for V and 9 bases for J; bases not matched to a gene: 9. CDR1 is SGDLS and CDR2 is YYNGEE in the germline V gene. The length of the CDR3 is 16 residues. CDR3 in DNA: TGTGCCAGCAGCGTATTTCCCGGACTAGCGGGTGGTGAGCAGTTCTTC. Its protein is CASSVFPGLAGGEQFF. Variable domain in full (rest from reference TRBV9 and TRBJ2-1): DSGVTQTPKHLITATGQRVTLRCSPRSGDLSVYWYQQSLDQGLQFLIQYYNGEERAKGNILERFSAQQFPDLHSELNLSSLELGDSALYFCASSVFPGLAGGEQFFGPGTRLTVL.

This clone was detected only once. This chain links TRBV15 with TRBJ1-2, with TRBD1 as a possible D gene (5 bases). This CDR3 is 13 amino acids long. Between the trimmed V and J ends, which lost 5 bases and 4 bases, there was a span of 11 bases. CDR1 is LNHNV and CDR2 is YYDKDF in the germline V gene (reference sequence). CDR3 sequence (DNA): TGTGCCACCAGCGCAGGGAGACGCTATGGCTACACCTTC. Protein sequence: CATSAGRRYGYTF.

The chain is built from TRBV29-1 and TRBJ2-1, with a possible D match to TRBD1 (5 bases). The length of the CDR3 is 12 residues. CDR1 SQVTM and CDR2 ANQGSEA come from the germline V gene. The V gene lost 3 bases and the J gene lost 9 bases, with 12 bases spanning the gap. The CDR3 DNA reads TGCAGCGTTGAGGGGCAGGAAATTGAGCAGTTCTTC. This translates into CSVEGQEIEQFF.

This clone was picked up one time. In the same sample, other DNA sequences code for this CDR3. This chain uses TRBV7-2 with TRBJ1-2; TRBD1 aligns across 7 bases. CDR1 and CDR2 from the germline V gene are SGHTA and FQGNSA. This CDR3 spans 14 amino acids. V lost 1 base to trimming and J lost 4 bases; unmatched junction nucleotides: 3. The CDR3 spells CASSLGGQRYGYTF. CDR3 DNA: TGTGCCAGCAGCTTAGGGGGACAGCGCTATGGCTACACCTTC.

This clone was seen a few times. The chain joins TRBV5-6 to TRBJ2-7; 14 nucleotides line up with TRBD2. CDR3 size: 14 residues. The V and J ends lost 6 bases and 6 bases, in that order; junction bases with no gene match: 5. Germline CDR1 is SGHDT and CDR2 is YYEEEE. CDR3 coding DNA: TGTGCCAGCATCCACGGGACTAGCGGGAGCGAGCAGTACTTC. Protein: CASIHGTSGSEQYF.

In DNA, the CDR3 is TGTGCCAGCAGCTCACCGCTACTTTCCGGAGAGACCCAGTACTTC. This gives the protein CASSSPLLSGETQYF. The chain couples TRBV7-9 to TRBJ2-5; D not certain. CDR3 length: 15 amino acids. V lost 4 bases and J 4 bases, leaving 16 bases between the germline ends. Germline V gives CDR1 SEHNR, CDR2 FQNEAQ (reference sequence).

This chain joins TRBV4-3 and TRBJ2-1; no clear D. Germline assignment: CDR1 LGHNA and CDR2 YSLEER. The CDR3 totals 13 residues. V was pared by 1 base and J by 11 bases, with 12 bases between. CDR3 DNA sequence: TGCGCCAGCAGCCAAGTTCAGTCCAGTCAGCAGTTCTTC. Protein product: CASSQVQSSQQFF.

V is TRBV4-2 and J is TRBJ2-7; 8 bases are a match to TRBD2. Germline V gene lookup returns CDR1 LGHNA and CDR2 YNFKEQ. This CDR3 is built from 14 residues. The trim removed 3 bases at V and 3 bases at J, leaving 4 bases unmatched. CDR3 residues: CASSHGTRGYEQYF. CDR3 nucleotides: TGTGCCAGCAGCCACGGGACTAGGGGCTACGAGCAGTACTTC.

The V call is TRBV6-5, the J call TRBJ2-7, with D perhaps assigned TRBD1 or TRBD2 (5 bases each). The CDR3 contains 15 residues. Germline CDR1 reads MNHEY; CDR2 reads SVGAGI. Trimming removed 4 bases from V and 6 bases from J, with 19 bases in between. The CDR3 sequence is CASSLQVGISGEQYF. As DNA, the CDR3 is TGTGCCAGCAGTTTACAGGTCGGGATTTCGGGCGAGCAGTACTTC.

V gene TRBV7-2 combines with J gene TRBJ1-3; tentatively, D is TRBD1 (6 bases). Germline CDR1 and CDR2: SGHTA and FQGNSA. There are 15 residues in the CDR3. Trimming left V 4 bases short and J 1 base short, with 11 bases between. The DNA for the CDR3 is TGTGCCAGCAGCTGGACACAGGGATCTGGAAACACCATATATTTT. Translation gives CASSWTQGSGNTIYF.

The genes are TRBV7-9 and TRBJ1-5; D call uncertain. This CDR3 region has 12 residues. The germline CDR1 and CDR2 sequences are SEHNR and FQNEAQ (reference sequence). The V gene lost 5 bases and the J gene lost 6 bases, with 8 bases spanning the gap. The CDR3 reads CASSHPRQPQHF. The CDR3 bases are TGTGCCAGCAGCCATCCCCGTCAGCCCCAGCATTTT.

The DNA of the CDR3 is TGTGCCAGCAGCGGCCCTAATGAAAAACTGTTTTTT. It encodes CASSGPNEKLFF. This chain connects TRBV6-1 to TRBJ1-4, with D uncertain. The germline gives CDR1 MNHNS, CDR2 SASEGT. The CDR3 has 12 residues. V lost 6 bases and J lost 3, with 5 bases in between.